The source of this T cell receptor beta chain is a study of breast tumors, draining lymph nodes, adjacent tissues (dated by TCRdb to about 2016). Background for the entire study: Breast cancer patients provided tumor, adjacent nontumor tissue and axillary lymph nodes, and the study compared the TCR beta repertoires across these three sources. In human breast cancer, the study set out to assess how tumor, surrounding tissue and draining lymph node repertoires relate to one another and whether T cells might be exchanged between them.

The sample holds many counts of this clonotype. What this receptor recognizes is not known. Base qualities are not at hand, and no much larger clone is one base apart. Paper-wide results and their limitations: The similarity between tumor and nontumor tissue repertoires was significantly greater in luminal-like breast cancer than in basal-like breast cancer. Tumor T-cell repertoires showed less diversity than lymph node repertoires and more diversity than nontumor tissue repertoires, and tumor T-cell repertoires showed preferential V and J gene usage. The conclusion that tumor T cells originate in lymph nodes was framed as consistent with a hypothesis rather than directly demonstrated. A scenario in which most tumor T cells derive from the lymph node and then expand within tumor tissue was judged to be consistent with the data.

The lymph node samples were taken from the axillary draining lymph nodes of breast cancer patients. The sample was run on an Illumina HiSeq 2000. Multiplex PCR amplification was used to generate the TCR beta chain libraries. The amplified TCR beta chain products were analyzed by high-throughput sequencing. TCRdb trimmed the raw reads at Q25, called clones with MiXCR and kept productive beta chains. Rows matching on CDR3 protein sequence are summarized as one entry with the most common DNA and genes. The sample table holds 200,000 to 250,000 distinct CDR3 sequences, of which under 35% were seen once. The leading ten clones occupy approximately 3.5% of the sample. The CDR3 goes from the cysteine to the phenylalanine over 14 residues. This entry keeps only the CDR3 DNA: 42 bases, framed from base 1. The germline V and J ends show losses of 5 bases and 3 bases respectively, and no gene match explains 1 base of the junction. From a lookup of the germline V gene, CDR1 and CDR2 are SGHAT and FQNNGV.

Rearrangement joined TRBV11-2 to TRBJ1-6; 7 bases in between match TRBD1. The receptor was isolated from a female donor with breast cancer. Some clones in this sample may be carry-over from other donors' samples. Sequenced material: axillary lymph node tissue. CDR3 region: CASSRDSYNSPLHF. The base sequence is TGTGCCAGCAGCCGGGACAGCTATAATTCACCCCTCCACTTT.